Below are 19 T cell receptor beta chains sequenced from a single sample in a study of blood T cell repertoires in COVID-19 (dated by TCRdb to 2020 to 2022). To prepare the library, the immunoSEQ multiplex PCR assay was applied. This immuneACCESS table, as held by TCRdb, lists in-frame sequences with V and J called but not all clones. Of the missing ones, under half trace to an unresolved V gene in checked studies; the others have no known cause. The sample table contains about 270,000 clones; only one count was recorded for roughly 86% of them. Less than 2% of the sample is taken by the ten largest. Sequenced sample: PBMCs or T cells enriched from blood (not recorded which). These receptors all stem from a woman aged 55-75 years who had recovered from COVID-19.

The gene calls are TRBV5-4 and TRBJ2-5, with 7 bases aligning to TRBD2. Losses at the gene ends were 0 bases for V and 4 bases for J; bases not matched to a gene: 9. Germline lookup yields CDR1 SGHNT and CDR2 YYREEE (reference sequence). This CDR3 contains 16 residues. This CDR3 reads CASSLVGGGPGETQYF. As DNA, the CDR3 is TGTGCCAGCAGCTTGGTCGGGGGAGGGCCAGGAGAGACCCAGTACTTC.

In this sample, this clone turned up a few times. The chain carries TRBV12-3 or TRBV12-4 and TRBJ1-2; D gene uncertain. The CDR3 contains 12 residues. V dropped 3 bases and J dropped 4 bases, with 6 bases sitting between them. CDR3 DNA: TGTGCCAGCAGTTTTGGGCTCTATGGCTACACCTTC. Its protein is CASSFGLYGYTF.

DNA of the CDR3: TGTGCCAGTACCGACAGGGGCCATTCACCCCTCCACTTT. Its translation is CASTDRGHSPLHF. The chain couples TRBV27 to TRBJ1-6; 8 nucleotides agree with TRBD1. V lost 9 bases, J lost 8 bases, and 6 bases stayed unmatched. CDR1 is MNHEY and CDR2 is SMNVEV in the germline V gene (reference sequence). The CDR3 loop spans 13 amino acids.

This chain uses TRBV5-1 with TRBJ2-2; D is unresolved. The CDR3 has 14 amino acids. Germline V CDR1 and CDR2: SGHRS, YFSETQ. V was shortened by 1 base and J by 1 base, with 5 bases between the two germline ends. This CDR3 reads CASSLPENTGELFF. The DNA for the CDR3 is TGCGCCAGCAGCTTGCCAGAGAACACCGGGGAGCTGTTTTTT.

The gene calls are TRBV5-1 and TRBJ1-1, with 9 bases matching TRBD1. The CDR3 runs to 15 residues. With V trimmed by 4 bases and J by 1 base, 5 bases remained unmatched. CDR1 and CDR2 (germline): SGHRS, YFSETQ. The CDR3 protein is CASSRLDRGNTEAFF. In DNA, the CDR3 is TGCGCCAGCAGCCGCTTGGACAGGGGGAACACTGAAGCTTTCTTT.

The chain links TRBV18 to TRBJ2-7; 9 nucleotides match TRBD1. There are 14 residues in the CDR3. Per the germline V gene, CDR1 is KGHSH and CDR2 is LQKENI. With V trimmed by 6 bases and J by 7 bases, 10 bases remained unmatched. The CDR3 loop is CASSTLRTGEEQYF. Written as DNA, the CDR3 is TGTGCCAGCTCTACCCTGAGGACAGGGGAGGAGCAGTACTTC.

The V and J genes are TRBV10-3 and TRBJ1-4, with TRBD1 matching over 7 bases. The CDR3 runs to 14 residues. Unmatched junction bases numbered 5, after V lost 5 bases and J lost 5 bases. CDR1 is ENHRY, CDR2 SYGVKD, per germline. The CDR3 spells CAISPQGGNEKLFF. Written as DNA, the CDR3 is TGTGCCATCAGTCCGCAGGGGGGAAATGAAAAACTGTTTTTT.

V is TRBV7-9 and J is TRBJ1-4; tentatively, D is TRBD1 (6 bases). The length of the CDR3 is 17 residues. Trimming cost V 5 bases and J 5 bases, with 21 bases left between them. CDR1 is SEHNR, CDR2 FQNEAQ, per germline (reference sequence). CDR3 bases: TGTGCCAGCAGCCCCAAGCTCGGAAACAGGGAAAATGAAAAACTGTTTTTT. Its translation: CASSPKLGNRENEKLFF.

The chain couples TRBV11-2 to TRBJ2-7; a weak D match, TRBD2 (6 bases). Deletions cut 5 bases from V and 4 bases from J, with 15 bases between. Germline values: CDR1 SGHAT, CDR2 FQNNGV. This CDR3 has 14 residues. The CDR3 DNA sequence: TGTGCCAGCAGCCGGGAGCCGGTGGGATACGAGCAGTACTTC. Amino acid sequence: CASSREPVGYEQYF. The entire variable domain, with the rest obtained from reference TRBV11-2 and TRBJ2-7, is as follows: EAGVAQSPRYKIIEKRQSVAFWCNPISGHATLYWYQQILGQGPKLLIQFQNNGVVDDSQLPKDRFSAERLKGVDSTLKIQPAKLEDSAVYLCASSREPVGYEQYFGPGTRLTVT.

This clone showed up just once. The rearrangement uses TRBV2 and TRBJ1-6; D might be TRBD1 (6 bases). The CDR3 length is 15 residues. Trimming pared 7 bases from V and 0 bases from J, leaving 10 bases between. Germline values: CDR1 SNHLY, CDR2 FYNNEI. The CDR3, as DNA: TGTGCCAGCAAAAGGGGGAGCTCCTATAATTCACCCCTCCACTTT. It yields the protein CASKRGSSYNSPLHF.

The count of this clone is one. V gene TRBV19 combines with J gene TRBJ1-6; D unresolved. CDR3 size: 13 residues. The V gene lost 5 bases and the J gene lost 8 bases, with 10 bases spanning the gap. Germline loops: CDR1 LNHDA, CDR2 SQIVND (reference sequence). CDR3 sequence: CASSFLGYSPLHF. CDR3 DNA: TGTGCCAGTAGTTTCCTAGGATATTCACCCCTCCACTTT.

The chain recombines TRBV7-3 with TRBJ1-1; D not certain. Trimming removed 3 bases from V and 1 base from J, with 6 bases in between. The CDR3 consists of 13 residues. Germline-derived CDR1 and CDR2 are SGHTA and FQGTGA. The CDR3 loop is CASSFTRNTEAFF. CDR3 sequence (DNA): TGTGCCAGCAGCTTCACACGGAACACTGAAGCTTTCTTT.

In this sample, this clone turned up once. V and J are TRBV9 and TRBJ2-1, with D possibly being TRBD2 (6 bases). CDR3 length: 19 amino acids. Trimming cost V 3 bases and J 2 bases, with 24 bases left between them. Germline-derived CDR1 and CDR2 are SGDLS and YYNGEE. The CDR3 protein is CASSDSSDIMKVAYNEQFF. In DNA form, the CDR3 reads TGTGCCAGCAGCGACTCTAGCGATATTATGAAGGTGGCCTACAATGAGCAGTTCTTC.

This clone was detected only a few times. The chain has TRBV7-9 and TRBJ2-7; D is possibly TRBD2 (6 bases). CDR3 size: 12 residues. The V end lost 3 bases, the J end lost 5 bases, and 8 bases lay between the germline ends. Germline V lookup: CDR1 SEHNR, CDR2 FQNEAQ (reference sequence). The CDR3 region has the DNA TGTGCCAGCAGCTTGGGAGGCGACGAGCAGTACTTC. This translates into CASSLGGDEQYF.

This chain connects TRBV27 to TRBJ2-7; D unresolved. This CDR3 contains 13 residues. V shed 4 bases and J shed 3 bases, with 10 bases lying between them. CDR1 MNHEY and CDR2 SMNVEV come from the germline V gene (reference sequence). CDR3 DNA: TGTGCCAGCAGTTACTCTCAACGCTACGAGCAGTACTTC. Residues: CASSYSQRYEQYF.

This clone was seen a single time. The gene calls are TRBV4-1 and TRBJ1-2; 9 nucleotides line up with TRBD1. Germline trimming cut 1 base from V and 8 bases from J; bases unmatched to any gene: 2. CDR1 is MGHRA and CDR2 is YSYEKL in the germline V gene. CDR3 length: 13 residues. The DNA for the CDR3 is TGCGCCAGCAGCCAAGGGACAGGGGTCGGCTACACCTTC. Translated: CASSQGTGVGYTF.

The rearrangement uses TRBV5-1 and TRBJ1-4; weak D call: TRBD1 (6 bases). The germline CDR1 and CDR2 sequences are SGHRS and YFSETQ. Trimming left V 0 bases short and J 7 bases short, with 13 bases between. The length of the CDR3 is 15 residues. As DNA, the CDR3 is TGCGCCAGCAGCTTGGGTGGACAGAGCACTGAAAAACTGTTTTTT. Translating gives CASSLGGQSTEKLFF.

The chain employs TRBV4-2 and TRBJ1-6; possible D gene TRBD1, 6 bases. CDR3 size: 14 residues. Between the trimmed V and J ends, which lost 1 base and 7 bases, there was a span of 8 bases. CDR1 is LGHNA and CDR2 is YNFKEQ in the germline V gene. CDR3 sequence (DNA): TGTGCCAGCAGCCAAGGGACAGAGAATTCACCCCTCCACTTT. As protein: CASSQGTENSPLHF.

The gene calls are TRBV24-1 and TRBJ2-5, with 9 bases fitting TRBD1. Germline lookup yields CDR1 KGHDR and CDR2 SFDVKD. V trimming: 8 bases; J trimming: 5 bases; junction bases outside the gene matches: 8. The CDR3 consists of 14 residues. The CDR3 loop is CATNKQGAEETQYF. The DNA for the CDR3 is TGTGCCACCAACAAACAGGGGGCGGAGGAGACCCAGTACTTC.